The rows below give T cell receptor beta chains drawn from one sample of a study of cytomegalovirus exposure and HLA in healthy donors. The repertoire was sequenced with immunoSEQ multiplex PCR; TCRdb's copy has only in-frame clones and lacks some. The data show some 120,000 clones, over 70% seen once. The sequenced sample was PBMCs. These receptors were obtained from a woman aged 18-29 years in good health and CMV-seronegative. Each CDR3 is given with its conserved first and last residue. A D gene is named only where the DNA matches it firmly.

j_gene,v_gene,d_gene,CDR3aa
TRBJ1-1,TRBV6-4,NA,CASRTRGYTEAFF
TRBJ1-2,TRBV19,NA,CASSMGAEAFYGYTF
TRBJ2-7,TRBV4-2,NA,CASSQKLTTFSYEQYF
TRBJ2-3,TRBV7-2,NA,CASSFLYTDTQYF
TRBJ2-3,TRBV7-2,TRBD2,CASSWRLAGGTDTQYF
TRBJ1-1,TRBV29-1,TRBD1,CSAWTGRDTEAFF
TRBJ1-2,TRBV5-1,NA,CASSLITGISNYGYTF
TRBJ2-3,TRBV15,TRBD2,CATSRLGSGDVTDTQYF
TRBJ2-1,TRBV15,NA,CATSRADKDGYNEQFF
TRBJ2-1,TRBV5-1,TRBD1,CASSKDRHEQFF